This T cell receptor beta chain was documented in a study of T-cell memory formation after mild COVID-19. Study-wide results and limits: Clones shrinking from day 15 to 85 showed even CD4/CD8 mixes; later expanders tilted CD4+. The main location of contracting CD4+ clones was CM and EM, and that of contracting CD8+ clones was EMRA.

Using its own MiXCR run on the 5' RACE reads, TCRdb lists one record per CDR3 protein. The sample lists roughly 400,000 distinct CDR3 sequences; around 17% were seen once. The table lists this clonotype with a few counts. As yet, its antigen is unknown. Sequenced sample: PBMCs or a T cell subset sorted from them (not recorded which). This TCR came from a man in his late teens or twenties who had mild COVID-19 (a few samples of this study predate the infection). Cell type and time point are not known.

The DNA for the CDR3 is TGTGCCAGCAGGCCACGGTGGGATCGTGTTAAACACACTGAAGCTTTCTTT. Encoded protein: CASRPRWDRVKHTEAFF. The chain recombines TRBV7-9 with TRBJ1-1; D is uncertain. The germline V and J ends were trimmed by 6 bases and 3 bases, with 23 bases remaining between them. Germline values: CDR1 SEHNR, CDR2 FQNEAQ (reference sequence). This CDR3 has 17 amino acids.